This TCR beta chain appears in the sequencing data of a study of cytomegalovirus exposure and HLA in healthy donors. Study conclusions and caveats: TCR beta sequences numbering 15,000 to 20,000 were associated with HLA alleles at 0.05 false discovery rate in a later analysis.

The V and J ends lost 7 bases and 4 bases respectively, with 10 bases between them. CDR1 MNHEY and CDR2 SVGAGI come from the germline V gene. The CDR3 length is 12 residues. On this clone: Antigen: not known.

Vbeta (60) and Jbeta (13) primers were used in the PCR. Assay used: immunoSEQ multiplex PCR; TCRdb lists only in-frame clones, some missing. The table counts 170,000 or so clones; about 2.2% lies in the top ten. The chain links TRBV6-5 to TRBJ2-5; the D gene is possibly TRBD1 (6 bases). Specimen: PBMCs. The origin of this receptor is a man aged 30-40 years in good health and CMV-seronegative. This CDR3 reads CASKGGGETQYF. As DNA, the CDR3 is TGTGCCAGCAAAGGGGGTGGAGAGACCCAGTACTTC.